Listed below are T cell receptor beta chains from one sample, sequenced in a study of graft-versus-host responses after intestinal transplantation. These receptors are not linked to any known antigen. The protocol was immunoSEQ multiplex PCR, while the TCRdb copy is restricted to in-frame clones and leaves out a portion. The data hold about 99,000 clones, with more than 75% observed a single time. The sample here was unstimulated CD4+ T cells sorted from spleen or lymph node cells, taken before intestinal transplant. The receptor source for this set is a human donor who received an intestinal transplant. Both conserved end residues are part of each CDR3. The D gene is left open where the match is weak. Part of the rows lack a size; the others show once, few, many or a class for expanded clones.

d_gene,abundance,j_gene,v_gene,CDR3aa,CDR3nt
-,-,TRBJ1-1,TRBV27,CASSLGRTQATVGAFF,TGTGCCAGCAGTCTCGGACGGACCCAGGCCACTGTCGGAGCTTTCTTT
TRBD1,few,TRBJ2-7,TRBV2,CASSVRGRYEQYF,TGTGCCAGCAGTGTTAGGGGGCGGTACGAGCAGTACTTC
-,-,TRBJ2-5,TRBV5-1,CASSFGQGRETQYF,TGCGCCAGCAGCTTCGGGCAGGGACGCGAGACCCAGTACTTC
-,once,TRBJ2-5,TRBV4-2,CASSQDTGRRETQYF,TGTGCCAGCAGCCAAGATACGGGGAGGAGAGAGACCCAGTACTTC
TRBD2,-,TRBJ2-2,TRBV5-1,CASSSTSGRATGELFF,TGCGCCAGCAGCTCTACTAGCGGGAGGGCCACCGGGGAGCTGTTTTTT
TRBD1,-,TRBJ1-2,TRBV2,CASSEQIQGANGYTF,TGTGCCAGCAGTGAACAGATACAGGGGGCTAATGGCTACACCTTC
-,once,TRBJ2-7,TRBV7-6,CASSLGGDSRIPYEQYF,TGTGCCAGCAGCTTAGGGGGGGACTCTAGGATCCCCTACGAGCAGTACTTC
TRBD1,-,TRBJ2-7,TRBV6-1,CASSEGRDRVYEQYF,TGTGCCAGCAGTGAAGGCCGGGACAGGGTCTACGAGCAGTACTTC
TRBD1,-,TRBJ1-3,TRBV7-6,CASSFEGAGQGFGNTIYF,TGTGCCAGCAGCTTTGAAGGGGCCGGACAGGGTTTCGGAAACACCATATATTTT
-,-,TRBJ2-3,TRBV5-1,CASSSAAITDTQYF,TGCGCCAGCAGCTCCGCAGCCATCACAGATACGCAGTATTTT
TRBD1,-,TRBJ1-1,TRBV18,CASSPGQGLTEAFF,TGTGCCAGCTCACCTGGACAGGGGCTCACTGAAGCTTTCTTT
TRBD2,-,TRBJ2-1,TRBV11-2,CASRRISGSLFSYNEQFF,TGTGCCAGCAGAAGGATTAGCGGGAGTCTTTTCAGCTACAATGAGCAGTTCTTC
-,-,TRBJ1-4,TRBV7-9,CASSPQGRANEKLFF,TGTGCCAGCAGCCCCCAGGGGCGGGCTAATGAAAAACTGTTTTTT
-,-,TRBJ1-2,TRBV7-9,CASSLDGFANYGYTF,TGTGCCAGCAGCTTAGATGGATTCGCTAACTATGGCTACACCTTC
-,-,TRBJ1-2,TRBV5-6,CASSSPSRQEGYGYTF,TGTGCCAGCAGCTCTCCCTCGAGGCAGGAGGGCTATGGCTACACCTTC
-,-,TRBJ1-2,TRBV29-1,CSVAYRASNYGYTF,TGCAGCGTTGCTTACAGGGCCTCCAACTATGGCTACACCTTC
TRBD2,once,TRBJ2-3,TRBV10-1,CASSPGLAGIGDTQYF,TGCGCCAGCAGCCCCGGACTAGCGGGAATAGGAGATACGCAGTATTTT
-,-,TRBJ2-1,TRBV11-2,CASSPRGTYNEQFF,TGTGCCAGCAGCCCCCGGGGCACCTACAATGAGCAGTTCTTC
-,-,TRBJ2-1,TRBV5-1,CASSLAPYNEQFF,TGCGCCAGCAGCTTAGCCCCTTACAATGAGCAGTTCTTC
-,-,TRBJ1-1,TRBV23-1,CASSRNTGQNTEAFF,TGCGCCAGCAGCCGAAACACAGGGCAGAACACTGAAGCTTTCTTT